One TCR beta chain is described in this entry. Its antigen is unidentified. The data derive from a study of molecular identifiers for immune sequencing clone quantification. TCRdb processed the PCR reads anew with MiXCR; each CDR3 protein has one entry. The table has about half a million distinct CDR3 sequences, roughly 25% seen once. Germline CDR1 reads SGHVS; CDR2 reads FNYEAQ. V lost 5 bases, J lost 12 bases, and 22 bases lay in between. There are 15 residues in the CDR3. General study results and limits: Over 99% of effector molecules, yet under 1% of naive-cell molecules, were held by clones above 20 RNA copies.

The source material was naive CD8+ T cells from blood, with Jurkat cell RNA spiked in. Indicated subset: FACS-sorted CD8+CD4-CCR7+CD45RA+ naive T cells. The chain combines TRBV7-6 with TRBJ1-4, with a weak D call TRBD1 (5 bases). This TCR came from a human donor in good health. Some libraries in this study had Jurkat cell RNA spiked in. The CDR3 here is CASSIRGASLQELFF. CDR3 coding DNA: TGTGCCAGCAGCATCCGGGGCGCGAGCCTTCAGGAACTGTTTTTT. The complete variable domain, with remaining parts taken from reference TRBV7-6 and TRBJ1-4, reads GAGVSQSPRYKVTKRGQDVALRCDPISGHVSLYWYRQALGQGPEFLTYFNYEAQQDKSGLPNDRFSAERPEGSISTLTIQRTEQRDSAMYRCASSIRGASLQELFFGSGTQLSVL.